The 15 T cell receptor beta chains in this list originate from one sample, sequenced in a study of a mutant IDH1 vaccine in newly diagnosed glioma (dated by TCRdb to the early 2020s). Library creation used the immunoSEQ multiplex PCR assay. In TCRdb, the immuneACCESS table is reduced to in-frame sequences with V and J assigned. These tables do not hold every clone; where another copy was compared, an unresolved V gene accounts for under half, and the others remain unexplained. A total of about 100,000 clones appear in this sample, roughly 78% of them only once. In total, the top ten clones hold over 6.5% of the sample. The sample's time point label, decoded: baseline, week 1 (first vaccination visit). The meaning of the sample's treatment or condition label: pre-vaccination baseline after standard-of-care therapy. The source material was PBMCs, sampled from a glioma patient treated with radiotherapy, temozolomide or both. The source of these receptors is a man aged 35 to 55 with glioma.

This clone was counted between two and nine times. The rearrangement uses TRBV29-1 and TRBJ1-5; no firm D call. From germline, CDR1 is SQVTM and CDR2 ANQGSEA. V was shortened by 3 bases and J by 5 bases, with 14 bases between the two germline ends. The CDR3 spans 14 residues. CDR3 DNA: TGCAGCGTTGATTCAGGTCGGACGGATCAGCCCCAGCATTTT. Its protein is CSVDSGRTDQPQHF.

The CDR3 reads CASTPTGSSYEQYF. CDR3 nucleotides: TGTGCCAGCACCCCGACAGGGTCCTCCTACGAGCAGTACTTC. The chain joins TRBV6-1 to TRBJ2-7; 7 bases are a match to TRBD1. The germline V gene has CDR1 MNHNS and CDR2 SASEGT. J gave up 0 bases and V 7 bases, and 6 bases lay outside the gene matches. The CDR3 extends over 14 amino acids.

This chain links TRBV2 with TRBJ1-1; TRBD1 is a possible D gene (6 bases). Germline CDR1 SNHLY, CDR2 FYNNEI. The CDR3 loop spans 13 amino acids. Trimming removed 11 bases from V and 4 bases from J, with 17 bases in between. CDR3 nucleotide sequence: TGTGCCGGGGAGACAGGAAGACTCACTGAAGCTTTCTTT. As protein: CAGETGRLTEAFF.

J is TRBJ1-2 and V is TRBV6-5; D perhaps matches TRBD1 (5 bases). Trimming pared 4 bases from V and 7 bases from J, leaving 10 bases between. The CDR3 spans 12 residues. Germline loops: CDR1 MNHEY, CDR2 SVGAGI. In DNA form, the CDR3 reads TGTGCCAGCAGTTTTCAGGGCTCTGGCTACACCTTC. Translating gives CASSFQGSGYTF.

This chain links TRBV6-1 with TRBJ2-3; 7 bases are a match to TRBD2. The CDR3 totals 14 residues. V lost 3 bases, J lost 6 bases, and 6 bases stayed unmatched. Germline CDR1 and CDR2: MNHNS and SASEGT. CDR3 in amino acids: CASSDRGGKDTQYF. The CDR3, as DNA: TGTGCCAGCAGTGATAGGGGAGGGAAGGATACGCAGTATTTT.

In DNA form, the CDR3 reads TGTGCCAGCAGCTTAGCGGTCGGGGAAGCTGGAAACACCATATATTTT. Amino acid sequence: CASSLAVGEAGNTIYF. The V and J genes are TRBV7-6 and TRBJ1-3; unclear D gene. Trimming took 0 bases from V and 2 from J, leaving 11 bases between them. Germline-derived CDR1 and CDR2 are SGHVS and FNYEAQ. The CDR3 runs 16 residues.

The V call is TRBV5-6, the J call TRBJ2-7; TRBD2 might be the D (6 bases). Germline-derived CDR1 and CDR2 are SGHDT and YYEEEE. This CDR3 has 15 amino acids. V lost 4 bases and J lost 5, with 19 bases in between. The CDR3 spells CASSETGGVENEQYF. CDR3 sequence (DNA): TGTGCCAGCAGCGAAACCGGAGGGGTAGAGAACGAGCAGTACTTC.

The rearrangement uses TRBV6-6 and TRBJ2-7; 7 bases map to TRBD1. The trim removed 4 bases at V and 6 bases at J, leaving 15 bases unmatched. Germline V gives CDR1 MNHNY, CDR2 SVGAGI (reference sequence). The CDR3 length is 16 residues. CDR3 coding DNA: TGTGCCAGCAGTTCAACAGGGGCCCCCCCCTTTGGCGAGCAGTACTTC. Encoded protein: CASSSTGAPPFGEQYF.

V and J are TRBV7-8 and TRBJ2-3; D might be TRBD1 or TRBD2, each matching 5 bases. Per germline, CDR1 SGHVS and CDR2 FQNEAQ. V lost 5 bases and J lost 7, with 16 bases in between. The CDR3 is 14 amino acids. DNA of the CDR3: TGTGCCAGCAGCGAATTACGGGGCGCGAATACGCAGTATTTT. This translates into CASSELRGANTQYF. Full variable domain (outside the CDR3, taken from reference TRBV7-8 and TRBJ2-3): GAGVSQSPRYKVAKRGQDVALRCDPISGHVSLFWYQQALGQGPEFLTYFQNEAQLDKSGLPSDRFFAERPEGSVSTLKIQRTQQEDSAVYLCASSELRGANTQYFGPGTRLTVL.

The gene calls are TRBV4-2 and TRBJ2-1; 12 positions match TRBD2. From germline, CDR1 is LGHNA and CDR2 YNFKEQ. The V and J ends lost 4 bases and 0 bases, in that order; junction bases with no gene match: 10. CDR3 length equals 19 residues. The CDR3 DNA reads TGTGCCAGCAGCCTACCGGGACTAGCGGGTTCCAGCTCCTACAATGAGCAGTTCTTC. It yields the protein CASSLPGLAGSSSYNEQFF.

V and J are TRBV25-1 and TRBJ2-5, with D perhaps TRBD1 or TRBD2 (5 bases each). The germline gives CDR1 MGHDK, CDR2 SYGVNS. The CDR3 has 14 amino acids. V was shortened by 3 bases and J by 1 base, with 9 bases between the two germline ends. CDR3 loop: CASSDPGTQETQYF. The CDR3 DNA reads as TGTGCCAGCAGTGATCCCGGGACCCAAGAGACCCAGTACTTC.

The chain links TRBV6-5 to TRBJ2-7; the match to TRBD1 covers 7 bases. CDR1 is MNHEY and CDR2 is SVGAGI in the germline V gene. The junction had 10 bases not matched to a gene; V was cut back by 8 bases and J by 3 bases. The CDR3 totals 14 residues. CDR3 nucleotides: TGTGCCAGCTCCCGGGGCAGGGGGTTCTACGAGCAGTACTTC. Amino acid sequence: CASSRGRGFYEQYF.

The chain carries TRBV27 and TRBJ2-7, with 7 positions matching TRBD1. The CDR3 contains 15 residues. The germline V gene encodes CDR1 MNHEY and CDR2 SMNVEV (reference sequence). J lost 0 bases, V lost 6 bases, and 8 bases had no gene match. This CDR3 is CASRTGTASSYEQYF. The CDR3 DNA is TGTGCCAGCAGAACGGGGACAGCGAGCTCCTACGAGCAGTACTTC.

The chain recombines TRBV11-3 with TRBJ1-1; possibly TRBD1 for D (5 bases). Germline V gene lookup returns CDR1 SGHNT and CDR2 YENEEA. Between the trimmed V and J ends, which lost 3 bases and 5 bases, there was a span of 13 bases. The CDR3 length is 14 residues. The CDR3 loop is CASSFSGSWTEAFF. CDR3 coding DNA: TGTGCCAGCAGCTTTTCAGGGAGCTGGACTGAAGCTTTCTTT.

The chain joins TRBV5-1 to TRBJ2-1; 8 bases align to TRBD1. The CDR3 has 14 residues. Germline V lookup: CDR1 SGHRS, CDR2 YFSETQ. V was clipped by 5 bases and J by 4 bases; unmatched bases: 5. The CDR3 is CASRTGTGYNEQFF. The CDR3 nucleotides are TGCGCCAGCAGGACCGGGACAGGTTACAATGAGCAGTTCTTC. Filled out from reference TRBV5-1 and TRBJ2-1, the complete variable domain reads KAGVTQTPRYLIKTRGQQVTLSCSPISGHRSVSWYQQTPGQGLQFLFEYFSETQRNKGNFPGRFSGRQFSNSRSEMNVSTLELGDSALYLCASRTGTGYNEQFFGPGTRLTVL.